This T cell receptor (beta chain) emerged from a study of blood T cells in healthy people across ages. The sample holds many counts of this clonotype. V lost 10 bases to trimming and J lost 2 bases, with 13 bases between them. The CDR3 sequence is 13 residues long. Donors ranged from roughly 6 to 100 years old and were healthy Caucasians in Russia. It was with a sample-barcoded 5' primer and a J-beta primer mix that a second PCR of about 6 to 11 cycles was run. TCRdb ran MiXCR on the 5' RACE reads and lists one entry per CDR3 protein. This sample has hundreds of thousands of distinct CDR3 sequences, with 36% found just once.

Material for sequencing was blood. The rearrangement links TRBV12-3 or TRBV12-4 to TRBJ2-3; a possible D gene is TRBD1 (6 bases). The receptor was isolated from a man between 18 and 35 years old in good health. The CDR3 reads CATQQGITDTQYF. CDR3 coding DNA: TGTGCCACCCAACAGGGTATCACAGATACGCAGTATTTT.